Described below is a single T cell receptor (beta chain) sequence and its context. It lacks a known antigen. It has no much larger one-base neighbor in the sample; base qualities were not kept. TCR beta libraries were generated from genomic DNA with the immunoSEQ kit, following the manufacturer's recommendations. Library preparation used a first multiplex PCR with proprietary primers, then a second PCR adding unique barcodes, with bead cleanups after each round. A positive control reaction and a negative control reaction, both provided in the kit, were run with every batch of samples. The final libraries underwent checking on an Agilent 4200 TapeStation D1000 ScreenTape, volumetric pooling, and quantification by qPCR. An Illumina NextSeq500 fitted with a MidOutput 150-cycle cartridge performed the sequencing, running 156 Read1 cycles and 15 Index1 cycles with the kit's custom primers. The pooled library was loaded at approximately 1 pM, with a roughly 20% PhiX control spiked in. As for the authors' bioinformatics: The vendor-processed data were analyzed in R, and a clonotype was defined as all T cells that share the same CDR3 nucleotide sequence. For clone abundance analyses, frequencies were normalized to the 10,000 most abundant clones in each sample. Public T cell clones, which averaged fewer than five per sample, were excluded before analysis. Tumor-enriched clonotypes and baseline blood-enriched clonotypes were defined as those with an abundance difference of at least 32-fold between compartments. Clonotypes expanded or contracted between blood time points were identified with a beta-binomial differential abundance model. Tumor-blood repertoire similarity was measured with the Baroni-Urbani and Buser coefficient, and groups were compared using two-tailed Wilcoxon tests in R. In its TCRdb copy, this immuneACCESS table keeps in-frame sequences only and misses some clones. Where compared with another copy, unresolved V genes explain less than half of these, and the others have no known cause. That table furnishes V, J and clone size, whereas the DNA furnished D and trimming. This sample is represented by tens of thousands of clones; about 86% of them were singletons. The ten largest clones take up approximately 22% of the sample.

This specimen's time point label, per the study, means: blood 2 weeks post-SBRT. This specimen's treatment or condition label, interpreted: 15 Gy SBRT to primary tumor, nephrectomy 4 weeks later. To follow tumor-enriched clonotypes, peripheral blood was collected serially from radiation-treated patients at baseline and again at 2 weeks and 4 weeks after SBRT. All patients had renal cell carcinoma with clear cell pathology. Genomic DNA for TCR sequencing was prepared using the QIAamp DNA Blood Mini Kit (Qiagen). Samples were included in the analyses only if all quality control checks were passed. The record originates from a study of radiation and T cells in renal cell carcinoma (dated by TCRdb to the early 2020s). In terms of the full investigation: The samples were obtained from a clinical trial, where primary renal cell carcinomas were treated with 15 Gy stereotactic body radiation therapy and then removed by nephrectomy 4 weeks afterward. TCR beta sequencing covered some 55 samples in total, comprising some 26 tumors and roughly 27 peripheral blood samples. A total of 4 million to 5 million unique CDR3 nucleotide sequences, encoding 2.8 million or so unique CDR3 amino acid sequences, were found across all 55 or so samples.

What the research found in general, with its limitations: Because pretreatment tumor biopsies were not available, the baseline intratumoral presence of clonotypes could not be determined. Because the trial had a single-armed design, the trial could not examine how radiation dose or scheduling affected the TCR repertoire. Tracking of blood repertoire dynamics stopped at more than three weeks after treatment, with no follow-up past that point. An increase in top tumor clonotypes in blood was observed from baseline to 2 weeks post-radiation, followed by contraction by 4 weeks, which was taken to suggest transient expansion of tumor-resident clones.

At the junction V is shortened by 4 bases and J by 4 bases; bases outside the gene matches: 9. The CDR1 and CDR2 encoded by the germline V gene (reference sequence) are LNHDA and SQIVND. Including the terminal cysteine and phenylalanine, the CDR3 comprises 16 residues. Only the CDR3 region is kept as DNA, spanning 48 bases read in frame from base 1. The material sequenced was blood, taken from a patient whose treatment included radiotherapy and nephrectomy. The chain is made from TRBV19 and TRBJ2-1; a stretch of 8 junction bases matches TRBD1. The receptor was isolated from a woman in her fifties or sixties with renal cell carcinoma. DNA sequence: TGTGCCAGTAGTACGAACAGGGGGAGATCATACAATGAGCAGTTCTTC. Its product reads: CASSTNRGRSYNEQFF.